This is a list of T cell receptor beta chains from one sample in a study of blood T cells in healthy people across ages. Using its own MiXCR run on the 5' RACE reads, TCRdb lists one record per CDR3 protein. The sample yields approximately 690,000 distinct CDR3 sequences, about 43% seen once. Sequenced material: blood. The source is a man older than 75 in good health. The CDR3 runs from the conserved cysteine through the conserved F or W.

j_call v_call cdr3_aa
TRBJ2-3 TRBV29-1 CSVMTGTADTQYF
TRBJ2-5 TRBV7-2 CASSLKRAGRDEQYF
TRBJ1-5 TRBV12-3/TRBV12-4 CASRTGFGNQPQHF
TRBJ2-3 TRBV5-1 CASALSFGSTDTQYF
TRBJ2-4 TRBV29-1 CSGRTGFEQYF
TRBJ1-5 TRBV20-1 CSARPPGGSGNQPQHF
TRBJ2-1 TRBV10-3 CATSDRTSQEQFF
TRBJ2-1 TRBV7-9 CASSPRGSGGTYNEQFF
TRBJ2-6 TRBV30 CAYPQGRPSGANVLTF
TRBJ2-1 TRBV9 CASSVEGSSSYNEQFF
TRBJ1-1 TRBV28 CASSLVRGATEAFF
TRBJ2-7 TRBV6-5 CATKGLDYEQYF
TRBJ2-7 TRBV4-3 CASSQDTGNSYEQYF
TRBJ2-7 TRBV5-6 CASSAGTYSEQYF
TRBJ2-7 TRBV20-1 CSARELQGESYEQYF
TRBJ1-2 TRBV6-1 CASSVQRGYGGYTF